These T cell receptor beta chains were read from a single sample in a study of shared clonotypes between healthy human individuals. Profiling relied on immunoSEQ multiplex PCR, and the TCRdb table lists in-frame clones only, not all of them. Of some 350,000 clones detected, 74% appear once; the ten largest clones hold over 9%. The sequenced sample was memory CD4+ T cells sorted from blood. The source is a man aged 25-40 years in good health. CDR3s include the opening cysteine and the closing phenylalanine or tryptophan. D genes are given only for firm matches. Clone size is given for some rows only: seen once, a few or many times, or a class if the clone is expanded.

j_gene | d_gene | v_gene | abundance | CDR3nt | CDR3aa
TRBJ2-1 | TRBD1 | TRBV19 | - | TGTGCCACCGCGGACAGGGCATATGAGCAGTTCTTC | CATADRAYEQFF
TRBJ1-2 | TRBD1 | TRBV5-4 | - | TGTGCCAGCAGCCCGGGACAGGGAGTTGACTATGGCTACACCTTC | CASSPGQGVDYGYTF
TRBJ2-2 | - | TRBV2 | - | TGTGCCAGCAAGTCGGACCAGCTCGCCGGGGAGCTGTTTTTT | CASKSDQLAGELFF
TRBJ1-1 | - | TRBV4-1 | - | TGCGCCAGCAGCCAAGGTTCTACAGACACCAACACTGAAGCTTTCTTT | CASSQGSTDTNTEAFF
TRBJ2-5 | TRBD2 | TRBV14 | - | TGTGCCAGCAGCCAAGCTCGCGGGAGGAGCGAGACCCAGTACTTC | CASSQARGRSETQYF
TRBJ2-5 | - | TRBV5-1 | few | TGCGCCAGCAGCACCGCGTGGGGGCTGGGGCAAGAGACCCAGTACTTC | CASSTAWGLGQETQYF
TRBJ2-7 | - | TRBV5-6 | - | TGTGCCAGCAGCACCGGACGGCTTTTATCCTACGAGCAGTACTTC | CASSTGRLLSYEQYF
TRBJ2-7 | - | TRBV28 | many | TGTGCCAGCAGTTTATGGGACAGTCTCTCCTACGAGCAGTACTTC | CASSLWDSLSYEQYF
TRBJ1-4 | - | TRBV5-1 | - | TGCGCCAGCAGCTTGCGGGGACTCGGGGAAAAACTGTTTTTT | CASSLRGLGEKLFF
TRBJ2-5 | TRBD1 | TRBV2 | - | TGTGCCAGCAGCGGGACAGGGGGTAAACAAGAGACCCAGTACTTC | CASSGTGGKQETQYF
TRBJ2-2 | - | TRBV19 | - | TGTGCCAGTAGAAAGGGCCAGGCTTCGAACACCGGGGAGCTGTTTTTT | CASRKGQASNTGELFF
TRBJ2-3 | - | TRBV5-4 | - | TGTGCCAGCACGTTAGGGGGGCAGGAGGGGACAGATACGCAGTATTTT | CASTLGGQEGTDTQYF
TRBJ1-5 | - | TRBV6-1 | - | TGTGCCAGCAGTGATTTTCACAGGATTAGCAATCAGCCCCAGCATTTT | CASSDFHRISNQPQHF
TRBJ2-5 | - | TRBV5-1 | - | TGCGCCAGCAGGGCGGGTCGCCAAGAGACCCAGTACTTC | CASRAGRQETQYF
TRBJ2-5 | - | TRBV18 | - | TGTGCCAGCTCCCCCACGCACCAAGAGACCCAGTACTTC | CASSPTHQETQYF
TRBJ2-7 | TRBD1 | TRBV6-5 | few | TGTGCCAGCAGTTCGGACAGGGCCCCCTACGAGCAGTACTTC | CASSSDRAPYEQYF
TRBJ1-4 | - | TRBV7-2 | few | TGTGCCAGCAGCTTAGACAGAGCAACTAATGAAAAACTGTTTTTT | CASSLDRATNEKLFF
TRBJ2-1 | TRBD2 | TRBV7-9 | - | TGTGCCAGCAGGGGGCGGGAGCAGTGGAATGAGCAGTTCTTC | CASRGREQWNEQFF
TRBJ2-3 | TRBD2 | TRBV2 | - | TGTGCCAGCAGCCGCGGGAGGGCGGATACGCAGTATTTT | CASSRGRADTQYF
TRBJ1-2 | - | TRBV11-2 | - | TGTGCCAGCAGCCATCTCGGGCAGGCCAACAACTATGGCTACACCTTC | CASSHLGQANNYGYTF
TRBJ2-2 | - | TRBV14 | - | TGTGCCAGCAGCCATGCGAAGGGGGACGGGAACACCGGGGAGCTGTTTTTT | CASSHAKGDGNTGELFF
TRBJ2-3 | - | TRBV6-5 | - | TGTGCCAGCAGTTCTGACACAGATACGCAGTATTTT | CASSSDTDTQYF
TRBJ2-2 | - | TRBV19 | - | TGTGCCAGTAGTAGCCCCGGCCTTTCCACCGGGGAGCTGTTTTTT | CASSSPGLSTGELFF
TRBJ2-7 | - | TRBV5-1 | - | TGCGCCAGCAGCTCCCGGGACAACCTGTGGGAGCAGTACTTC | CASSSRDNLWEQYF
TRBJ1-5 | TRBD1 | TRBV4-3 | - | TGCGCCAGCAGCCAAGAACCGGGACAGGGGAATCAGCCCCAGCATTTT | CASSQEPGQGNQPQHF
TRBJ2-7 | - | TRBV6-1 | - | TGTGCCAGCAGTGAACTCGGCAGCTCCTACGAGCAGTACTTC | CASSELGSSYEQYF
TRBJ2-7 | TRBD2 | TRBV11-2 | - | TGTGCCAGCAGCCGCGGGGGGAGCTCCTACGAGCAGTACTTC | CASSRGGSSYEQYF
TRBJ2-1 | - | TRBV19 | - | TGTGCCAGTAGTATAGCTCTCATGGGGGTCGATGAGCAGTTCTTC | CASSIALMGVDEQFF
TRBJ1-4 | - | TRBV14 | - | TGTGCCAGCAGCCCGTACAGTCTCGAGGGGCTTGAAAAACTGTTTTTT | CASSPYSLEGLEKLFF
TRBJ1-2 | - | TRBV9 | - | TGTGCCAGCAGCGCTAACGACAGGTCCTATGGCTACACCTTC | CASSANDRSYGYTF
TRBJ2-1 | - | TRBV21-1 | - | TGTGCCAGCAGTTTGACTAGCGCGGCCTCCTACAATGAGCAGTTCTTC | CASSLTSAASYNEQFF
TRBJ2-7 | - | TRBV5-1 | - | TGCGCCAGCAGCTTCTTAGCGAGCGTCTACGAGCAGTACTTC | CASSFLASVYEQYF
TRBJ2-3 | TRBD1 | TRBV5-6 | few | TGTGCCAGCAGCGGAGTTGGACAGGGCTTAAGAGAGGGTACGCAGTATTTT | CASSGVGQGLREGTQYF
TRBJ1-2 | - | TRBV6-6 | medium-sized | TGTGCCAGCAGTTCTACAGGGTACGACTATGGCTACACCTTC | CASSSTGYDYGYTF
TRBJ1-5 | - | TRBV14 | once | TGTGCCAGCAGCCACCGAATCCTGACAGCCACTAATAGCAATCAGCCCCAGCATTTT | CASSHRILTATNSNQPQHF
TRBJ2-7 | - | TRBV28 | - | TGTGCCACCGAAAGGCAGGGGGAGCAGTACTTC | CATERQGEQYF
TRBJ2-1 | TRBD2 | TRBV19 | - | TGTGCCAGTAGTATAGAACCCCCCGGGACTAGCGGACAGCAGTTCTTC | CASSIEPPGTSGQQFF
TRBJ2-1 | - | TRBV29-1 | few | TGCAGCGGGTCGGTGGGGGAGCAGTTCTTC | CSGSVGEQFF
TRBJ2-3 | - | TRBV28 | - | TGTGCCAGCAGTCCCCCTGGGGCGCAAACAGATACGCAGTATTTT | CASSPPGAQTDTQYF